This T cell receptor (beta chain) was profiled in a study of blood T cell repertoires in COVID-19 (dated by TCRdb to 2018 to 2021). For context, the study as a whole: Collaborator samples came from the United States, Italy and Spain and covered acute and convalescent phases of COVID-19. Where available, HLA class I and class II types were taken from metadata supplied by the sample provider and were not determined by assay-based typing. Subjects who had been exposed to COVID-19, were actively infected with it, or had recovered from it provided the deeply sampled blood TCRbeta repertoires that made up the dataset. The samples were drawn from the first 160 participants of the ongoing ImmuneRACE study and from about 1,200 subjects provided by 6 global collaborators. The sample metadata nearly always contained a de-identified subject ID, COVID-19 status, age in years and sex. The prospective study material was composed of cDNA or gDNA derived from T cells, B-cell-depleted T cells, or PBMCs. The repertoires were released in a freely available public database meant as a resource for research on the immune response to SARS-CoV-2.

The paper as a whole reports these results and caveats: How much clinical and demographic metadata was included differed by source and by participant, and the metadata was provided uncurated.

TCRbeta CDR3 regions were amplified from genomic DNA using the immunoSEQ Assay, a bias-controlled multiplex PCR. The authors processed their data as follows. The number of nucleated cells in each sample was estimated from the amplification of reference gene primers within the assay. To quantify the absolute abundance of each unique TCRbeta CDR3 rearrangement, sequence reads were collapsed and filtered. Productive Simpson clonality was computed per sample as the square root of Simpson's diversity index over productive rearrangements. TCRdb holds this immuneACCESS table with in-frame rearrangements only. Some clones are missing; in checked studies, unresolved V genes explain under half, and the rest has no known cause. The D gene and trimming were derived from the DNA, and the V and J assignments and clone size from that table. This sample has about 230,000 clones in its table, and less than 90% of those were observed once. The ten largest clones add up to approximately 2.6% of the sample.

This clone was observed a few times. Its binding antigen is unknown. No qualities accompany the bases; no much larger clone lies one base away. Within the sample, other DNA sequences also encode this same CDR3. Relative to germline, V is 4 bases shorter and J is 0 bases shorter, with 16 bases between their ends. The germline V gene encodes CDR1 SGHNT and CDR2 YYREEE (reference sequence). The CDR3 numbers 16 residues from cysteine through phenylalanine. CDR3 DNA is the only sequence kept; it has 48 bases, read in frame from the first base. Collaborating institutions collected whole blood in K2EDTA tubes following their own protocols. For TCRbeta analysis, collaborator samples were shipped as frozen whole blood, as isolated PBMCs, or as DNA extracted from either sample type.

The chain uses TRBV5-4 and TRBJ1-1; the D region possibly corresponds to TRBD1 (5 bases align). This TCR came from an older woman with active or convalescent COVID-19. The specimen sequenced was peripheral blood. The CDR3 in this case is CASSLIGQGMNTEAFF. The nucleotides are TGTGCCAGCAGCCTCATTGGGCAGGGTATGAACACTGAAGCTTTCTTT. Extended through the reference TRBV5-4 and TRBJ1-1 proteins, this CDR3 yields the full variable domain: ETGVTQSPTHLIKTRGQQVTLRCSSQSGHNTVSWYQQALGQGPQFIFQYYREEENGRGNFPPRFSGLQFPNYSSELNVNALELDDSALYLCASSLIGQGMNTEAFFGQGTRLTVV.